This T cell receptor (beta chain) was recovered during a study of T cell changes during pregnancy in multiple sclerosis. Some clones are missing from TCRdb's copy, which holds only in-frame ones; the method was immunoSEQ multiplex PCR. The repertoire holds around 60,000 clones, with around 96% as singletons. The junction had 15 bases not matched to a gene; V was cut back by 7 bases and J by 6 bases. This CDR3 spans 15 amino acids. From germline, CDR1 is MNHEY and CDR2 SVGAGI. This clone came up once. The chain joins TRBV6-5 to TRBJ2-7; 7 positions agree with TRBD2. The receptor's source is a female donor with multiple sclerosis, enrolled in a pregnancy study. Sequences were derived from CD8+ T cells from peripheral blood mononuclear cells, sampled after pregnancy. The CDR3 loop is CASTVTSLNPREQYF. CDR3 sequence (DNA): TGTGCCAGCACCGTGACTAGCTTGAACCCCCGCGAGCAGTACTTC.